The clone carrying this TCR beta chain was seen only once. Its antigen is as yet unknown. The data belong to a study of cytomegalovirus exposure and HLA in healthy donors. Background on the study: Genetic ancestry analysis placed about 84% of the approximately 400 donors that were genotyped in the Caucasian-associated cluster.

PCR used 60 Vbeta primers and 13 Jbeta primers. The protocol was immunoSEQ multiplex PCR, while the TCRdb copy is restricted to in-frame clones and leaves out a portion. The profile shows 210,000 or so clones, approximately 81% of them singletons. V lost 6 bases, J lost 5 bases, and 16 bases stayed unmatched. CDR1 and CDR2 (germline): MDHEN, SYDVKM. This CDR3 comprises 16 residues. Study results and limitations: Researchers reported from a later analysis that most CMV-associated TCR beta chains appeared HLA-restricted.

This chain uses TRBV28 with TRBJ2-7, with 7 bases that match TRBD2. The TCR sequence derives from a human donor in good health. Sequencing input: PBMCs. CDR3 sequence: CASSLRVGLEPNEQYF. CDR3 DNA sequence: TGTGCCAGCAGCCTCCGCGTCGGACTAGAACCTAACGAGCAGTACTTC. The full variable domain, rest sourced from reference TRBV28 and TRBJ2-7, is DVKVTQSSRYLVKRTGEKVFLECVQDMDHENMFWYRQDPGLGLRLIYFSYDVKMKEKGDIPEGYSVSREKKERFSLILESASTNQTSMYLCASSLRVGLEPNEQYFGPGTRLTVT.